Listed below are T cell receptor beta chains from one sample, sequenced in a study of T cell responses to AZD1222 COVID-19 vaccine. Method: immunoSEQ multiplex PCR; TCRdb's copy keeps in-frame clones and lacks some. Of about 130,000 clones listed, 85% to 90% are singletons. Here the sequenced sample was peripheral blood, taken on day 0 of AZD1222 vaccination. The receptor set was obtained from an adult in good health. Both conserved end residues are part of each CDR3. Fields, in order: V gene, J gene, D gene, clone size, CDR3 protein, CDR3 DNA. D genes are given only for firm matches. Clone size is stated in some rows and not others, as once, few, many or a class when expanded.

TRBV4-3	TRBJ1-2	NA	NA	CASAQGRSNYGYTF	TGCGCCAGCGCGCAGGGGAGGTCTAACTATGGCTACACCTTC
TRBV29-1	TRBJ2-7	NA	NA	CSVEGGATYEQYF	TGCAGCGTTGAGGGGGGAGCGACCTACGAGCAGTACTTC
TRBV2	TRBJ1-5	NA	NA	CASTLNTQLGQPQHF	TGTGCCAGCACCCTAAACACTCAATTGGGCCAGCCCCAGCATTTT
TRBV3-1/TRBV3-2	TRBJ1-2	NA	NA	CASSQAGGYGYTF	TGTGCCAGCAGCCAAGCGGGGGGCTATGGCTACACCTTC
TRBV5-5	TRBJ2-7	TRBD1	NA	CASSDLSTLGTGAEQYF	TGTGCCAGCAGCGACTTGTCGACCTTGGGGACAGGGGCCGAGCAGTACTTC
TRBV18	TRBJ1-6	TRBD1	NA	CASSPGLTGGAYLSPLHF	TGTGCCAGCTCACCGGGCCTAACAGGGGGCGCTTATCTGTCACCCCTCCACTTT
TRBV19	TRBJ1-6	NA	NA	CATTTRAGASPLHF	TGTGCCACAACGACCCGAGCAGGGGCTTCACCCCTCCACTTT
TRBV24-1	TRBJ1-1	NA	NA	CATNGPGRTEAFF	TGTGCCACCAATGGGCCGGGGCGCACTGAAGCTTTCTTT
TRBV5-1	TRBJ1-2	NA	few	CASSLAAWGADYGYTF	TGCGCCAGCAGCTTGGCGGCTTGGGGGGCTGACTATGGCTACACCTTC
TRBV5-1	TRBJ1-4	NA	NA	CASSLFGVDEKLFF	TGCGCCAGCAGCTTGTTTGGGGTCGATGAAAAACTGTTTTTT
TRBV7-8	TRBJ2-2	NA	NA	CASSLVKLASDPGELFF	TGTGCCAGCAGCTTAGTTAAACTGGCCTCCGACCCCGGGGAGCTGTTTTTT
TRBV15	TRBJ2-1	TRBD1	NA	CATSRPFRDRVVNEQFF	TGTGCCACCAGCAGACCGTTTCGGGACAGGGTAGTGAATGAGCAGTTCTTC
TRBV29-1	TRBJ1-1	NA	NA	CSVLDGLNTEAFF	TGCAGCGTTCTGGACGGCCTGAACACTGAAGCTTTCTTT
TRBV6-5	TRBJ2-2	TRBD1	NA	CASSRDRGIGELFF	TGTGCCAGCAGTCGAGACAGGGGGATCGGGGAGCTGTTTTTT
TRBV4-3	TRBJ2-1	TRBD1	once	CASSQSNRGPYNEQFF	TGCGCCAGCAGCCAGTCGAACAGGGGGCCCTACAATGAGCAGTTCTTC
TRBV11-3	TRBJ2-5	NA	NA	CASSLSGGVETQYF	TGTGCCAGCAGCCTTTCCGGCGGGGTTGAGACCCAGTACTTC
TRBV5-1	TRBJ1-3	TRBD1	NA	CASSLRSGGKGTGNTIYF	TGCGCCAGCAGCTTAAGGTCAGGGGGCAAGGGAACTGGAAACACCATATATTTT
TRBV6-5	TRBJ1-2	NA	NA	CASRETANYGYTF	TGTGCCAGCAGAGAGACCGCTAACTATGGCTACACCTTC
TRBV11-1	TRBJ2-7	TRBD2	NA	CASSRGTSGSRSEQYF	TGTGCCAGCAGCCGCGGGACTAGCGGGTCGCGGAGCGAGCAGTACTTC
TRBV28	TRBJ1-2	NA	NA	CASINPAPGYGYTF	TGTGCCAGCATCAACCCGGCGCCTGGCTATGGCTACACCTTC
TRBV28	TRBJ2-1	NA	NA	CASSLLDGRLSPGSYNEQFF	TGTGCCAGCAGTTTGCTCGATGGCCGCCTCAGCCCGGGCTCCTACAATGAGCAGTTCTTC
TRBV19	TRBJ1-2	NA	NA	CASRNELSYGYTF	TGTGCCAGTAGGAACGAGCTTAGCTATGGCTACACCTTC
TRBV30	TRBJ1-2	NA	NA	CAWSVYPSGAYGYTF	TGTGCCTGGAGTGTTTACCCGTCTGGGGCCTATGGCTACACCTTC
TRBV4-2	TRBJ1-1	NA	NA	CASSQGAGSPEAFF	TGTGCCAGCAGCCAAGGGGCGGGGTCCCCTGAAGCTTTCTTT
TRBV10-1	TRBJ1-1	NA	NA	CASSHESNTEAFF	TGCGCCAGCAGTCACGAATCGAACACTGAAGCTTTCTTT
TRBV18	TRBJ1-6	NA	NA	CASSPNSEHNSPLHF	TGTGCCAGCTCACCCAATTCTGAACACAATTCACCCCTCCACTTT
TRBV9	TRBJ1-1	NA	NA	CASSDRMNTEAFF	TGTGCCAGCAGTGACCGGATGAACACTGAAGCTTTCTTT
TRBV19	TRBJ1-5	NA	once	CASSAGGAGNQPQHF	TGTGCCAGCTCGGCGGGAGGGGCAGGTAATCAGCCCCAGCATTTT
TRBV9	TRBJ1-1	NA	NA	CASSVYGGTEAFF	TGTGCCAGCAGCGTGTACGGAGGCACTGAAGCTTTCTTT
TRBV9	TRBJ1-2	TRBD1	NA	CASTGDSFNYGYTF	TGTGCCAGCACCGGGGACAGTTTTAACTATGGCTACACCTTC
TRBV11-2	TRBJ2-7	TRBD2	NA	CASSLDAGGTPYEQYF	TGTGCCAGCAGCTTAGATGCGGGAGGAACTCCCTACGAGCAGTACTTC
TRBV5-6	TRBJ1-3	NA	NA	CASSLGHSGNTIYF	TGTGCCAGCAGCTTGGGACACTCTGGAAACACCATATATTTT
TRBV27	TRBJ1-5	NA	NA	CASASGTSNQPQHF	TGTGCCAGCGCGTCCGGGACAAGCAATCAGCCCCAGCATTTT
TRBV28	TRBJ1-4	NA	NA	CASSFSTGFREKLFF	TGTGCCAGCAGTTTTAGTACGGGATTTCGGGAAAAACTGTTTTTT
TRBV28	TRBJ1-2	NA	NA	CATRGRSDYGYTF	TGTGCCACACGGGGGCGGTCAGACTATGGCTACACCTTC
TRBV4-2	TRBJ1-6	NA	NA	CASSQAKTVLLLNSPLHF	TGTGCCAGCAGCCAAGCAAAGACAGTCCTATTACTTAATTCACCCCTCCACTTT
TRBV19	TRBJ1-2	NA	NA	CASLVSPGVYGYTF	TGTGCCAGTTTAGTATCCCCGGGAGTATATGGCTACACCTTC
TRBV9	TRBJ1-3	TRBD1	NA	CASSVDDRGNGNTIYF	TGTGCCAGCAGCGTAGACGACAGGGGGAATGGAAACACCATATATTTT
TRBV29-1	TRBJ1-1	NA	NA	CSVVVNLLNTEAFF	TGCAGCGTTGTTGTCAATTTATTGAACACTGAAGCTTTCTTT
TRBV3-1/TRBV3-2	TRBJ2-2	TRBD2	once	CASSQERLAEAKTGELFF	TGTGCCAGCAGCCAAGAGCGGCTAGCGGAGGCAAAGACCGGGGAGCTGTTTTTT